Reported below is one TCR beta chain. What it binds is not known. This specimen comes from a study of OX40 agonist ivuxolimab in advanced cancers. Looking at the study overall: The dose-escalation cohort was about 87% male, with a mean age of about 56 years, ranging roughly 23 to 85.

Study-level points and caveats: The mean number of expanded clones was higher in CD8+ T cells than in CD4+.

Method: immunoSEQ multiplex PCR; TCRdb's copy keeps in-frame clones and lacks some. The table has fewer than 85,000 clones, about 90% seen once. The CDR3 consists of 14 residues. Germline-derived CDR1 and CDR2 are SGHDT and YYEEEE. The junction had 5 bases not matched to a gene; V was cut back by 2 bases and J by 5 bases. V usage is TRBV5-6 and J usage is TRBJ2-5, with 8 positions matching TRBD2. The origin of this receptor is an adult with an advanced solid tumor such as melanoma, head and neck, liver or kidney cancer. The sequences come from CD4+ or CD8+ T cells sorted from blood, collected in a trial of the OX40 agonist ivuxolimab. CDR3 in DNA: TGTGCCAGCAGCTTAGCGGGAGCTAGGGAGACCCAGTACTTC. Its translation: CASSLAGARETQYF.